This T cell receptor (beta chain) stems from a study of blood T cell repertoires in COVID-19. The CDR3 covers 15 residues. Trimming pared 3 bases from V and 4 bases from J, leaving 13 bases between. The germline V gene has CDR1 MGHRA and CDR2 YSYEKL. TCRdb keeps only in-frame clones here, not all; method: immunoSEQ multiplex PCR. The repertoire holds about 87,000 clones, with about 80% as singletons. Sequencing was performed on peripheral blood. This sequence originates from a woman aged 65 to 85 with acute or convalescent COVID-19. The chain combines TRBV4-1 with TRBJ1-5; TRBD1 might be the D (5 bases). The CDR3 protein is CASSQGRQLNQPQHF. The CDR3 DNA sequence: TGCGCCAGCAGCCAGGGAAGACAGCTAAATCAGCCCCAGCATTTT.